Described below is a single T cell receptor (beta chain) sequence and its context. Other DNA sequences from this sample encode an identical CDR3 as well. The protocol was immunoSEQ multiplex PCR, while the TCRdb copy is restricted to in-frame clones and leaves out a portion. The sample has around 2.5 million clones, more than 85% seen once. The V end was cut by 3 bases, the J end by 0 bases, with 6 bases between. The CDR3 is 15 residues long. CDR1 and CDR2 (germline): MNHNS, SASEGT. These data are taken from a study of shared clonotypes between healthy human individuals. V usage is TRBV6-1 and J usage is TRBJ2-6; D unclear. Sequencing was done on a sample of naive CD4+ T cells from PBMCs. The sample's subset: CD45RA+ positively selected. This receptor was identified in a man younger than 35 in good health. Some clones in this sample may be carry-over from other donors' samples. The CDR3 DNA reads TGTGCCAGCAGTGACCGATACTCTGGGGCCAACGTCCTGACTTTC. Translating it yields CASSDRYSGANVLTF.